This TCR beta chain was retrieved from a study of monozygotic twins with inflammatory bowel disease. The study, taken as a whole, reports: Healthy twins shared more clonotypes with others than IBD patients, most markedly active ones.

TCRdb reworked the 5' RACE reads into one entry per CDR3 protein, no DNA. The sample has 440,000 or so distinct CDR3 sequences, and its top ten clones hold less than 2.5%. Turning to this clonotype: No antigen is known for it.

This TCR came from a human donor with ulcerative colitis or Crohn's disease, or a healthy co-twin of an affected twin (not recorded which). The specimen sequenced was blood.

The chain's CDR3 is CASRTVGRGNQPQHF. V usage is TRBV28 and J usage is TRBJ1-5. The CDR3 has 15 amino acids. Germline-derived CDR1 and CDR2 are MDHEN and SYDVKM.